This TCR beta chain was recorded in a study of Ad26.COV2.S vaccination and SARS-CoV-2 variants. In the study overall: Ad26.COV2.S was injected intramuscularly once or twice, 56 days apart.

With V trimmed by 6 bases and J by 8 bases, 3 bases remained unmatched. Germline V gives CDR1 SGHTA, CDR2 FQGNSA. The CDR3 consists of 13 residues. Treatment here: over 15 received Ad26.COV2.S at low or high dose, single or two shots; 5 received placebo; per-sample allocation not given. Each sample was drawn 63 days after the first injection (of vaccine or placebo). Some clones are missing from TCRdb's copy, which holds only in-frame ones; the method was immunoSEQ multiplex PCR. The sample lists 300,000 to 400,000 clones, about 88% occurring once. Study results and limitations: The study found similar non-spike TCR breadth in vaccine and placebo recipients. Reportedly, after vaccination the spike-specific CD8+ and CD4+ T cell responses displayed substantial breadth.

On this clone itself: Its specificity is not known.

This TCR was recovered from a person aged 18-65 years who received the Ad26.COV2.S COVID-19 vaccine or a placebo. The chain carries TRBV7-2 and TRBJ1-6; TRBD1 agrees at 8 bases. The sequenced sample was peripheral blood, obtained in a trial of Ad26.COV2.S vaccine versus placebo. CDR3 in amino acids: CASRGQAYSPLHF. In nucleotides, the CDR3 is TGTGCCAGCAGGGGACAGGCCTATTCACCCCTCCACTTT.